These T cell receptor beta chains were read from a single sample in a study of blood T cell repertoires in COVID-19. Using immunoSEQ multiplex PCR, the repertoire was profiled, and TCRdb retains in-frame clones only, with some absent. The repertoire includes 60,000 to 90,000 clones, around 88% of them detected once, and roughly a sixth sits in the top ten. The specimen sequenced was peripheral blood. These TCRs come from a human donor in a cohort sampled during active COVID-19. Both conserved end residues are part of each CDR3. Each record gives: J gene, clone size, V gene, D gene, CDR3 DNA, CDR3 protein. A D gene is named only where the DNA matches it firmly. Some rows have no size entry. The others give once, few or many, or a class for an expanded clone.

>TRBJ1-5|-|TRBV4-1|-
TGCGCCAGCAGCCAAGTAGAGGGGCCCCAGCATTTT
CASSQVEGPQHF
>TRBJ2-7|-|TRBV3-1/TRBV3-2|-
TGTGCCAGCGGGCGAGGGATCTCCTACGAGCAGTACTTC
CASGRGISYEQYF
>TRBJ1-6|-|TRBV7-2|-
TGTGCCAGCTCACAGTTTTCACCCCTCCACTTT
CASSQFSPLHF
>TRBJ1-2|once|TRBV6-5|-
TGTGCCAACAGCCGGGGAGGGCGGAGGGATGGCTACACCTTC
CANSRGGRRDGYTF
>TRBJ2-1|-|TRBV6-5|TRBD2
TGTGCCAGCACCCCTGGGGGGGGTGGGGTGCAGTTCTTC
CASTPGGGGVQFF
>TRBJ1-6|many|TRBV30|-
TGTGCCTGGAACAAGAAAAGCGGGTATTCACCCCTCCACTTT
CAWNKKSGYSPLHF
>TRBJ2-1|-|TRBV18|-
TGTGCCAGCTCACCCCCCGGGGGTTCATCATACAATGAGCAGTTCTTC
CASSPPGGSSYNEQFF
>TRBJ2-2|-|TRBV19|TRBD2
TGTGCCAGTAGTATAGGCCTCGCGGGGGTGAACACCGGGGAGCTGTTTTTT
CASSIGLAGVNTGELFF
>TRBJ1-5|-|TRBV12-1|-
TGTGCCAGCAGCTTTGCGCTAACAGGGGAGGTTTATAGCAATCAGCCCCAGCATTTT
CASSFALTGEVYSNQPQHF
>TRBJ2-7|-|TRBV10-3|TRBD2
TGTGCCATCAGCCCCGGGACTAGCGGGAGCAATGGGGAGCAGTACTTC
CAISPGTSGSNGEQYF
>TRBJ1-2|-|TRBV30|-
TGTGCCTGGAGTGGATACCTCAACTCTAACTATGGCTACACCTTC
CAWSGYLNSNYGYTF
>TRBJ2-2|-|TRBV28|-
TGTGCCAGCAGGACACTGGCGAACACCGGGGAGCTGTTTTTT
CASRTLANTGELFF
>TRBJ2-5|-|TRBV7-3|TRBD1
TGTGCCAGCAGCCCAACAGGGGAAGGGGAGACCCAGTACTTC
CASSPTGEGETQYF
>TRBJ2-7|-|TRBV6-5|-
TGTGCCAGCACCAAACCGGGGAGCTCCTACGAGCAGTACTTC
CASTKPGSSYEQYF
>TRBJ2-2|-|TRBV6-6|-
TGTGCCAGCAGCCCCGCGGGAGGGGAGCTGTTTTTT
CASSPAGGELFF
>TRBJ2-2|-|TRBV5-1|-
TGCGCCAGCAGCTCAGGGGTTAAGGACACCGGGGAGCTGTTTTTT
CASSSGVKDTGELFF
>TRBJ2-1|-|TRBV18|-
TGTGCCAGCTCACGTGGACAGGAGGGGAAGTTCTTC
CASSRGQEGKFF
>TRBJ2-4|-|TRBV12-5|TRBD1
TGTGCTAGTGGTTTTTACAGGGGGGAGGCCAAAAACATTCAGTACTTC
CASGFYRGEAKNIQYF
>TRBJ1-5|-|TRBV19|TRBD1
TGTGCCAGTAGTTTACAGGGGGCGAGGGGCAATCAGCCCCAGCATTTT
CASSLQGARGNQPQHF
>TRBJ1-5|-|TRBV18|TRBD1
TGTGCCAGCTCACCGACAGGGGATAGCAATCAGCCCCAGCATTTT
CASSPTGDSNQPQHF
>TRBJ2-7|-|TRBV11-3|TRBD1
TGTGCCAGCAGCTCGACAGGGATAGACTACGAGCAGTACTTC
CASSSTGIDYEQYF
>TRBJ1-1|-|TRBV14|TRBD1
TGTGCCAGCAGCCGGACAGGAGAAGCTTTCTTT
CASSRTGEAFF
>TRBJ1-5|once|TRBV7-8|-
TGTGCCAGCAGCCGGACTCAGGACAGCTTTTATCAGCCCCAGCATTTT
CASSRTQDSFYQPQHF
>TRBJ1-2|-|TRBV4-2|TRBD1
TGTGCCAGCAGCCAGCACCTGCTTTCAGGGGGCGAAGGCTACACCTTC
CASSQHLLSGGEGYTF
>TRBJ1-1|-|TRBV3-1/TRBV3-2|-
TGTGCCAGCAGCCAAGATGACATCCTTAACACTGAAGCTTTCTTT
CASSQDDILNTEAFF
>TRBJ1-5|few|TRBV5-5|-
TGTGCCAGCGGATACAGGGAAGTAGGTAATCAGCCCCAGCATTTT
CASGYREVGNQPQHF
>TRBJ2-2|few|TRBV29-1|-
TGCAGCGCAAGCAGGGATTCCGGGGAGCTGTTTTTT
CSASRDSGELFF
>TRBJ2-7|few|TRBV5-5|-
TGTGCCAGCAGCTACACGTCGTGGCGGGGCCAGGCGACCTACGAGCAGTACTTC
CASSYTSWRGQATYEQYF
>TRBJ2-6|-|TRBV24-1|-
TGTGCCACCAGTGATTTGCCAGAACAGGGAGCCAACGTCCTGACTTTC
CATSDLPEQGANVLTF
>TRBJ2-2|once|TRBV11-2|-
TGTGCCAGCAGGCGCAGGGTCGGGGAGCTGTTTTTT
CASRRRVGELFF
>TRBJ1-2|-|TRBV28|-
TGTGCCAGCAACTCCCCGTCCTATGGCTACACCTTC
CASNSPSYGYTF
>TRBJ2-7|-|TRBV5-1|TRBD2
TGCGCCAGCACCCCAGCGGGGAGGGCCTACGAGCAGTACTTC
CASTPAGRAYEQYF
>TRBJ2-7|few|TRBV21-1|-
TGTGCCAGCAGCAACCGACAGGGTTCGTACGAGCAGTACTTC
CASSNRQGSYEQYF
>TRBJ1-1|-|TRBV18|-
TGTGCCAGCTCACCACTCGCTAAATCGACACCGAACACTGAAGCTTTCTTT
CASSPLAKSTPNTEAFF
>TRBJ2-7|once|TRBV28|TRBD1
TGTGCCAGCAGCCCAACAGGGGGCCGGCAGTACTTC
CASSPTGGRQYF
>TRBJ2-5|-|TRBV5-8|TRBD2
TGTGCCAGCAGCTGGTGGAGTAGCGGGACGAAAACACTGGGAGAGACCCAGTACTTC
CASSWWSSGTKTLGETQYF
>TRBJ2-5|-|TRBV11-2|TRBD1
TGTGCCAGCAGCTTAGCCCTCCCAGGGACAGAAGAACAAGAGACCCAGTACTTC
CASSLALPGTEEQETQYF
>TRBJ1-1|-|TRBV27|-
TGTGCCAGCAGTTTGGCAGGAAACATGAACACTGAAGCTTTCTTT
CASSLAGNMNTEAFF
>TRBJ2-2|-|TRBV6-6|-
TGTGCCAGCAGGGGTCGGCAGCGGAACACCGGGGAGCTGTTTTTT
CASRGRQRNTGELFF
>TRBJ2-3|-|TRBV6-6|-
TGTGCCAGCTCGGCGCAGGGGGGAGCAGATACGCAGTATTTT
CASSAQGGADTQYF
>TRBJ2-7|-|TRBV6-5|TRBD2
TGTGCCAGCAAACCCATAGCGGGAGAAGGCGAGCAGTACTTC
CASKPIAGEGEQYF
>TRBJ2-5|-|TRBV7-9|TRBD2
TGTGCCAGCAGCTTAGGGATTTACAGCGGGGGCGTAAAAGAGACCCAGTACTTC
CASSLGIYSGGVKETQYF
>TRBJ2-1|-|TRBV11-3|TRBD1
TGTGCCAGCAGCCAGGGAGGCCTGGGACAGGTCTACAATGAGCAGTTCTTC
CASSQGGLGQVYNEQFF
>TRBJ1-5|few|TRBV10-1|-
TGCGCCAGCAGTGAGTCGATCAGGGGTCAGCCCCAGCATTTT
CASSESIRGQPQHF
>TRBJ2-5|-|TRBV6-5|TRBD1
TGTGCCAGCAGTAGGGACAGCAATCAAGAGACCCAGTACTTC
CASSRDSNQETQYF
>TRBJ1-2|-|TRBV18|TRBD1
TGTGCCAGCTCACCTATTATTGCCGGACAGGGATATAACTATGGCTACACCTTC
CASSPIIAGQGYNYGYTF
>TRBJ1-3|-|TRBV19|-
TGTGCCAGTAGTCCCCAGGGTGTTAGTGGAAACACCATATATTTT
CASSPQGVSGNTIYF
>TRBJ1-1|-|TRBV5-4|-
TGTGCCAGCGGACTCCCGGGCAGGGAGGACACTGAAGCTTTCTTT
CASGLPGREDTEAFF
>TRBJ2-7|-|TRBV13|TRBD1
TGTGCCAGCAGCTTACGGGGACAGGGAGCCTACGAGCAGTACTTC
CASSLRGQGAYEQYF
>TRBJ1-2|-|TRBV5-1|-
TGCGCCAGCAGCAACGTGGCAGGGCTGAATGGCTACACCTTC
CASSNVAGLNGYTF
>TRBJ2-6|-|TRBV27|TRBD2
TGTGCCAGCAGTGCCCCGGGACTAGCGGGAGCTGGGGCCAACGTCCTGACTTTC
CASSAPGLAGAGANVLTF
>TRBJ1-1|few|TRBV6-5|-
TGTGCCAGCCAGTCGGCGGGTGAAGCTTTCTTT
CASQSAGEAFF